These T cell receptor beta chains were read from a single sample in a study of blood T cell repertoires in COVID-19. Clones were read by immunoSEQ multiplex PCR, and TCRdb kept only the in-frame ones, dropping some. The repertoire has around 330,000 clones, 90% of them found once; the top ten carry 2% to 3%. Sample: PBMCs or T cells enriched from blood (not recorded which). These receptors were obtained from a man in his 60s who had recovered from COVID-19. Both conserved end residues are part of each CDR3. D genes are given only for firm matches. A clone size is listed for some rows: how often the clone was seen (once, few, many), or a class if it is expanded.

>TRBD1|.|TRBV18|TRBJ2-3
CASSPIGTGYTDTQYF
TGTGCCAGCTCACCTATAGGGACAGGGTACACAGATACGCAGTATTTT
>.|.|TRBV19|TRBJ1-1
CASSMVPGTSTEAFF
TGTGCCAGTAGTATGGTCCCGGGAACGAGCACTGAAGCTTTCTTT
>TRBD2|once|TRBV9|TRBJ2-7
CASSVEREGPYEQYF
TGTGCCAGCAGCGTAGAGCGGGAGGGCCCCTACGAGCAGTACTTC
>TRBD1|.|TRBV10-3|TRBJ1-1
CAISEQGETEAFF
TGTGCCATCAGTGAACAGGGGGAGACTGAAGCTTTCTTT
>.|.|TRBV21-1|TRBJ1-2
CASSGQYGYTF
TGTGCCAGCAGCGGACAGTATGGCTACACCTTC
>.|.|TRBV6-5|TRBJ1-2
CASSKTNRANYGYTF
TGTGCCAGCAGTAAGACTAACAGGGCTAACTATGGCTACACCTTC
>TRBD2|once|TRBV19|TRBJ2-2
CASSIPGRGGNTGELFF
TGTGCCAGTAGTATCCCCGGCCGGGGGGGGAACACCGGGGAGCTGTTTTTT
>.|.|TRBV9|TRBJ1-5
CASSEAPGSNQPQHF
TGTGCCTCCTCCGAGGCACCTGGTAGCAATCAGCCCCAGCATTTT
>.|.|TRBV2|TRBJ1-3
CASLRGNTIYF
TGTGCCAGCTTGCGGGGAAACACCATATATTTT
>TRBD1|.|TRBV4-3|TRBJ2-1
CASSQVGTGFEQFF
TGCGCCAGCAGCCAAGTCGGGACAGGGTTTGAGCAGTTCTTC
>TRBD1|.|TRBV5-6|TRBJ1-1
CASSEDRGAGGNTEAFF
TGTGCCAGCAGCGAAGACAGGGGAGCTGGCGGGAACACTGAAGCTTTCTTT
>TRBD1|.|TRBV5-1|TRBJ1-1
CASSPWTGFSAYETEAFF
TGCGCCAGCAGCCCATGGACAGGGTTTTCTGCCTATGAAACTGAAGCTTTCTTT
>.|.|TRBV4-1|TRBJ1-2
CASSQERSNYGYTF
TGCGCCAGCAGCCAAGAGAGAAGTAACTATGGCTACACCTTC
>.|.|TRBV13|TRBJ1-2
CASSHRQGRNYGYTF
TGTGCCAGCAGCCACCGGCAGGGTCGAAACTATGGCTACACCTTC
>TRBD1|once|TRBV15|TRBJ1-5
CATSRDRDRGGPQHF
TGTGCCACCAGCAGAGATCGCGACAGGGGAGGGCCCCAGCATTTT
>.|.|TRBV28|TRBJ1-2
CASSDSHYGYTF
TGTGCCAGCAGCGACTCACATTATGGCTACACCTTC
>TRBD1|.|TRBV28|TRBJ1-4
CASLDNLGQGGPGEKLFF
TGTGCCAGCCTAGATAATCTCGGACAGGGTGGCCCTGGGGAAAAACTGTTTTTT
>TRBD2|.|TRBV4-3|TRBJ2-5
CASRPGLAGGETQYF
TGCGCCAGCAGGCCGGGACTAGCGGGAGGAGAGACCCAGTACTTC
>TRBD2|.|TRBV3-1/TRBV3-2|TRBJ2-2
CASSLMLTSGRTDANAGELFF
TGTGCCAGCAGCCTCATGCTGACTAGCGGGAGGACAGATGCCAACGCCGGGGAGCTGTTTTTT
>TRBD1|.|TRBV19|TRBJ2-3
CARGWNRGPFADTQYF
TGTGCCAGGGGATGGAACAGGGGGCCTTTCGCAGATACGCAGTATTTT
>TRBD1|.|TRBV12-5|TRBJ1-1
CASGGTVNTEAFF
TGTGCTAGTGGCGGGACAGTGAACACTGAAGCTTTCTTT
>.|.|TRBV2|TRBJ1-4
CASRRGTINEKLFF
TGTGCCAGCCGACGTGGGACAATCAATGAAAAACTGTTTTTT
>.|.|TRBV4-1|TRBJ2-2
CASSYSPGNTGELFF
TGCGCCAGCAGTTATTCGCCAGGGAACACCGGGGAGCTGTTTTTT
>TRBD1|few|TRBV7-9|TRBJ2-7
CASSPRKGQGIDEQYF
TGTGCCAGCAGCCCCCGCAAGGGACAGGGTATCGACGAGCAGTACTTC
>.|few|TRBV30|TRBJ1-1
CACSQWNTEAFF
TGTGCCTGTTCTCAGTGGAACACTGAAGCTTTCTTT
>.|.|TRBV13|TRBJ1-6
CASSLGTGNSPLHF
TGTGCCAGCAGCTTAGGGACAGGTAATTCACCCCTCCACTTT
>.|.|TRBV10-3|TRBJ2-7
CAISGGDRAYEQYF
TGTGCCATCAGTGGGGGGGACAGAGCGTACGAGCAGTACTTC
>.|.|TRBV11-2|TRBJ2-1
CASSFRGTTYNEQFF
TGTGCCAGCAGCTTTAGGGGGACTACCTACAATGAGCAGTTCTTC
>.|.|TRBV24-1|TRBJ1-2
CATSPSGDGYTF
TGTGCCACCTCCCCCTCGGGGGACGGCTACACCTTC
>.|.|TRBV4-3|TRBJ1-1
CASSQEFTGYTEAFF
TGCGCCAGCAGCCAAGAATTTACAGGGTACACTGAAGCTTTCTTT
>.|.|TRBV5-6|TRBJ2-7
CASSQDTGPYEQYF
TGTGCCAGCAGCCAGGACACAGGGCCCTACGAGCAGTACTTC
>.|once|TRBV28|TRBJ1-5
CASSLGIPAWPQHF
TGTGCCAGCAGTTTGGGCATCCCGGCATGGCCCCAGCATTTT
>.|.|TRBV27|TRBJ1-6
CASGGGTPYNSPLHF
TGTGCCAGTGGGGGGGGGACGCCCTATAATTCACCCCTCCACTTT
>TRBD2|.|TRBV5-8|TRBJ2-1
CASSLGLAGGRNEQFF
TGTGCCAGCAGCTTAGGACTAGCGGGAGGGCGAAATGAGCAGTTCTTC
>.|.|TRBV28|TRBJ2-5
CASSSVGAQETQYF
TGTGCCAGCAGTTCCGTGGGGGCTCAAGAGACCCAGTACTTC
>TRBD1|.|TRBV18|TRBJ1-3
CASSPQGALGNTIYF
TGTGCCAGCTCACCCCAGGGGGCACTTGGAAACACCATATATTTT
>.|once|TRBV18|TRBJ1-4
CASSPGGTSELFF
TGTGCCAGCTCACCCGGCGGAACCTCTGAACTGTTTTTT
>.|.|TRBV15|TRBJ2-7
CATSSRQAYEQYF
TGTGCCACCAGCAGCAGACAAGCCTACGAGCAGTACTTC
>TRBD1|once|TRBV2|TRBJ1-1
CASRPGQGFTEAFF
TGTGCCAGCAGACCGGGACAGGGGTTCACTGAAGCTTTCTTT
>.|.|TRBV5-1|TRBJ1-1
CASSLDSLEAFF
TGCGCCAGCAGTTTGGACAGCCTCGAAGCTTTCTTT
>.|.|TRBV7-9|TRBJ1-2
CASSTTQVDGYTF
TGTGCCAGCAGCACTACCCAAGTCGATGGCTACACCTTC
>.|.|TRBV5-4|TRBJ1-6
CASSLIARTAINSPLHF
TGTGCCAGCAGCTTGATTGCAAGGACAGCGATTAATTCACCCCTCCACTTT
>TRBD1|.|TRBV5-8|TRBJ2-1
CASRPRGDRGYNEQFF
TGTGCCAGCAGACCGCGGGGGGACAGGGGTTACAATGAGCAGTTCTTC
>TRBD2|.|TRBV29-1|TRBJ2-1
CSVPLAGYNNEQFF
TGCAGCGTTCCACTAGCGGGCTACAACAATGAGCAGTTCTTC
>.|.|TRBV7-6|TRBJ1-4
CASSPALIPGEKLFF
TGTGCCAGCAGCCCGGCCCTTATCCCGGGAGAAAAACTGTTTTTT
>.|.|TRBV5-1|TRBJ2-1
CASSSQGTSYNEQFF
TGCGCCAGCAGCTCACAGGGAACTTCCTACAATGAGCAGTTCTTC
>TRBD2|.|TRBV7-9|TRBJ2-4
CASSQPGLAGAVSKNIQYF
TGTGCCAGCAGCCAACCGGGACTAGCGGGAGCGGTTTCCAAAAACATTCAGTACTTC
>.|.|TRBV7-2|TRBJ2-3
CASSPQARTDTQYF
TGTGCCAGCAGCCCACAGGCCCGCACAGATACGCAGTATTTT
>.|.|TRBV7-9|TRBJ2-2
CASSLVTGSTGELFF
TGTGCCAGCAGCTTAGTTACAGGAAGCACCGGGGAGCTGTTTTTT
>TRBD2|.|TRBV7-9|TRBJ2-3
CASSHGVGGGTDTQYF
TGTGCCAGCAGCCACGGGGTGGGGGGGGGCACAGATACGCAGTATTTT
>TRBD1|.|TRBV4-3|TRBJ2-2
CATRPGTGAFSGELFF
TGCGCCACACGACCGGGGACAGGGGCGTTTTCCGGGGAGCTGTTTTTT
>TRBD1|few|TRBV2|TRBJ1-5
CASRDRPNQPQHF
TGTGCCAGCAGGGACAGGCCCAATCAGCCCCAGCATTTT
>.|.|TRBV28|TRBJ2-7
CASSLPGYEQYF
TGTGCCAGCAGTTTGCCCGGGTACGAGCAGTACTTC
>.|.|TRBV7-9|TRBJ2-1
CASSLGRGIWQFF
TGTGCCAGCAGCTTAGGTCGGGGGATTTGGCAGTTCTTC
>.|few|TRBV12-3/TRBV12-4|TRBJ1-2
CASSLTVYGYTF
TGTGCCAGCAGCCTGACAGTCTATGGCTACACCTTC
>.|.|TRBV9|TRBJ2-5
CASNLQGEETQYF
TGTGCCAGCAACCTACAGGGTGAGGAGACCCAGTACTTC
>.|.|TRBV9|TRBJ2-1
CASSVGGGSSNEQFF
TGTGCCAGCAGCGTCGGGGGCGGGAGTAGTAATGAGCAGTTCTTC